Each of the 14 T cell receptor beta chains below was sequenced from the same sample in a study of cytotoxic CD8 clonotypes in ibrutinib-treated CLL. Measured with immunoSEQ multiplex PCR; TCRdb has only the in-frame clones, and not every one. The data hold around 330,000 clones, with 67% observed a single time. This specimen consisted of PBMCs, obtained after 36 months of ibrutinib treatment. These receptors all come from a human donor with chronic lymphocytic leukemia.

This clone was seen just once. V is TRBV2 and J is TRBJ1-5, with 7 positions matching TRBD1. CDR1 and CDR2 (germline): SNHLY, FYNNEI. The CDR3 sequence is 16 residues long. V lost 4 bases and J lost 3; bases outside the gene matches: 9. The CDR3 nucleotides read TGTGCCAGCAGTGTCAAGGGGGCGCGTGACAATCAGCCCCAGCATTTT. This translates into CASSVKGARDNQPQHF.

The chain joins TRBV7-2 to TRBJ2-1, with 7 nucleotides matching TRBD2. Germline CDR1 reads SGHTA; CDR2 reads FQGNSA. The CDR3 runs 15 residues. J lost 10 bases, V lost 2 bases, and 11 bases had no gene match. CDR3 DNA sequence: TGTGCCAGCAGCTTAATGAGGGCTATTAGCGGGGAGCAGTTCTTC. Protein: CASSLMRAISGEQFF.

A note on this clone: Other DNA sequences in the sample encode the same CDR3. The rearrangement joins TRBV6-5 to TRBJ2-7; TRBD1 matches at 8 bases. J lost 1 base, V lost 5 bases, and 1 base had no gene match. This CDR3 is 13 amino acids long. Germline V gives CDR1 MNHEY, CDR2 SVGAGI. The chain's CDR3 is CASSRDRSYEQYF. CDR3 DNA sequence: TGTGCCAGCAGTCGGGACAGGTCCTACGAGCAGTACTTC.

On this clone itself: Distinct nucleotide sequences in the sample also encode this CDR3. The CDR3 protein is CASSVGGLETQYF. In nucleotides, the CDR3 is TGTGCCAGCAGCGTAGGAGGGCTCGAGACCCAGTACTTC. The rearrangement joins TRBV9 to TRBJ2-5; D is possibly TRBD2 (5 bases). The CDR3 contains 13 residues. V lost 0 bases and J lost 5, with 8 bases in between. Germline CDR1 reads SGDLS; CDR2 reads YYNGEE.

V is TRBV11-2 and J is TRBJ2-3; 11 nucleotides line up with TRBD2. CDR1 and CDR2 from the germline V gene are SGHAT and FQNNGV. The CDR3 runs 19 residues. V trimming: 3 bases; J trimming: 0 bases; junction bases outside the gene matches: 11. This CDR3 reads CASSFMRVAGGSSTDTQYF. Written as DNA, the CDR3 is TGTGCCAGCAGCTTTATGCGGGTAGCGGGGGGGAGTAGCACAGATACGCAGTATTTT.

This clone was seen more than once but under ten times. V usage is TRBV5-1 and J usage is TRBJ2-5, with 13 bases lining up with TRBD2. The trim removed 4 bases at V and 4 bases at J, leaving 1 base unmatched. Germline loops: CDR1 SGHRS, CDR2 YFSETQ. The CDR3 is 14 residues long. CDR3 DNA: TGCGCCAGCAGCAGGACTAGCGGGAGAGAGACCCAGTACTTC. As protein: CASSRTSGRETQYF.

This sequence joins TRBV7-2 and TRBJ2-3; TRBD2 matches 14 bases. Germline V gene lookup returns CDR1 SGHTA and CDR2 FQGNSA. The CDR3 sequence is 16 residues long. V dropped 7 bases and J dropped 4; count of bases not matched to a gene: 7. The CDR3 nucleotides read TGTGCCAGCAACAGACTAGCGGGGGGGCTCCCAGATACGCAGTATTTT. This encodes CASNRLAGGLPDTQYF.

In regard to this clone: The sample carries other DNA sequences with the same CDR3. The gene calls are TRBV4-1 and TRBJ1-5; no clear D. Germline V lookup: CDR1 MGHRA, CDR2 YSYEKL. The CDR3 is 13 amino acids. Trimming took 1 base from V and 1 from J, leaving 2 bases between them. CDR3 DNA: TGCGCCAGCAGCCAAGCCAGCAATCAGCCCCAGCATTTT. Its protein product is CASSQASNQPQHF.

The chain joins TRBV29-1 to TRBJ1-4, with D possibly matching TRBD1 (6 bases). Trimming shortened V by 0 bases and J by 5 bases, and 13 bases separated the two germline ends. The length of the CDR3 is 15 residues. Germline V CDR1 and CDR2: SQVTM, ANQGSEA. CDR3 DNA sequence: TGCAGCGTTGAAGAAATTCGGGACATCAATGAAAAACTGTTTTTT. It encodes CSVEEIRDINEKLFF.

This clone was counted between two and nine times. This chain joins TRBV5-3 and TRBJ2-2, with D unclear. TRBV5-3 is known as an ORF, though its function is uncertain. The V and J ends lost 3 bases and 2 bases respectively, with 20 bases between them. The CDR3 spans 18 residues. CDR3 in DNA: TGTGCCAGAAGCTCTCTTATCTCCGCCTCAAGAAACACCGGGGAGCTGTTTTTT. Amino acid sequence: CARSSLISASRNTGELFF.

V is TRBV10-2 and J is TRBJ1-1; tentatively, D is TRBD1 (5 bases). This CDR3 has 12 amino acids. V was shortened by 5 bases and J by 6 bases, with 10 bases between the two germline ends. Germline V gene sequence: CDR1 WSHSY, CDR2 SAAADI. The CDR3 protein is CASSLGLAEAFF. The CDR3 coding sequence is TGCGCCAGCAGTTTGGGGCTTGCTGAAGCTTTCTTT.

In its sample, this clone was seen a few times. The J gene is TRBJ2-5, the V gene TRBV5-1, with 9 bases that match TRBD2. J gave up 5 bases and V 6 bases, and 8 bases lay outside the gene matches. The CDR3 loop spans 14 amino acids. Per the germline V gene, CDR1 is SGHRS and CDR2 is YFSETQ. Written as DNA, the CDR3 is TGCGCCAGCACGCGGGGGGGCCTACGGGAGACCCAGTACTTC. Translating it yields CASTRGGLRETQYF. The variable domain in full, with the rest retrieved from reference TRBV5-1 and TRBJ2-5, is KAGVTQTPRYLIKTRGQQVTLSCSPISGHRSVSWYQQTPGQGLQFLFEYFSETQRNKGNFPGRFSGRQFSNSRSEMNVSTLELGDSALYLCASTRGGLRETQYFGPGTRLLVL.

The chain links TRBV9 to TRBJ1-3; D possibly corresponds to TRBD1 (6 bases). Germline-derived CDR1 and CDR2 are SGDLS and YYNGEE. V lost 7 bases to trimming and J lost 3 bases, with 14 bases between them. The CDR3 runs to 14 residues. The DNA of the CDR3 is TGTGCCAGCGGGGGCCAGGGCGATGGAAACACCATATATTTT. This translates into CASGGQGDGNTIYF.

The chain recombines TRBV6-5 with TRBJ1-2, with D unclear. With 6 bases removed from V and 6 bases from J, the gap between germline ends came to 11 bases. The CDR3 consists of 12 residues. Germline V gene data show CDR1 as MNHEY and CDR2 as SVGAGI. In DNA form, the CDR3 reads TGTGCCAGCAGAGCGGGATGGGATGGCTACACCTTC. This encodes CASRAGWDGYTF.